This is a list of T cell receptor beta chains from one sample in a study of graft-versus-host responses after intestinal transplantation. Sequenced by immunoSEQ multiplex PCR; TCRdb stores in-frame clones only, minus some. The sample has some 96,000 clones; around 90% are singletons. The starting material was PBMCs, obtained 453 days after intestinal transplant. Every receptor here comes from a human patient who received an intestinal transplant, so some T cells may come from the graft donor. Both conserved end residues are part of each CDR3. Each record gives: J gene, V gene, D gene, clone size, CDR3 protein, CDR3 DNA. A D gene is named only where the DNA matches it firmly. Expanded clones get a size class; other rows say once, few or many, or leave the size out.

TRBJ2-3,TRBV4-1,.,.,CASSQDGPPGVGADTQYF,TGCGCCAGCAGCCAAGATGGGCCGCCAGGGGTCGGGGCAGATACGCAGTATTTT
TRBJ2-7,TRBV6-6,.,.,CASSYGQTGYEQYF,TGTGCCAGCAGTTACGGGCAAACCGGATACGAGCAGTACTTC
TRBJ1-5,TRBV7-6,.,.,CASSLELGQPQHF,TGTGCCAGCAGCTTAGAATTGGGTCAGCCCCAGCATTTT
TRBJ2-5,TRBV15,.,.,CATGDRGAGETQYF,TGTGCCACAGGCGATCGGGGGGCTGGGGAGACCCAGTACTTC
TRBJ2-5,TRBV9,.,.,CASSVDGGETQYF,TGTGCCAGCAGCGTAGATGGTGGGGAGACCCAGTACTTC
TRBJ1-5,TRBV6-1,.,.,CASAGSNQPQHF,TGTGCCAGCGCAGGTAGCAATCAGCCCCAGCATTTT
TRBJ2-5,TRBV25-1,.,.,CASSGLTDPGGAQYF,TGTGCCAGCAGTGGATTAACAGACCCCGGCGGGGCCCAGTACTTC
TRBJ2-7,TRBV11-2,TRBD1,.,CASSSGQVKDEQYF,TGTGCCAGCAGCTCGGGACAGGTTAAGGACGAGCAGTACTTC
TRBJ2-2,TRBV7-2,TRBD2,.,CASSPLAGGGGELFF,TGTGCCAGCAGCCCACTAGCGGGGGGTGGCGGGGAGCTGTTTTTT
TRBJ1-1,TRBV7-3,.,few,CASSSASEAFF,TGTGCCAGCAGCTCCGCCAGTGAAGCTTTCTTT
TRBJ2-3,TRBV19,.,.,CASSTPPGAGTDTQYF,TGTGCCAGTAGTACCCCCCCAGGGGCGGGCACAGATACGCAGTATTTT
TRBJ2-2,TRBV7-9,TRBD1,.,CASSPDRVRATGELFF,TGTGCCAGCAGCCCGGACAGGGTTCGGGCCACCGGGGAGCTGTTTTTT
TRBJ1-5,TRBV19,.,.,CASRRLPGQPQHF,TGTGCCAGTCGTCGACTGCCTGGGCAGCCCCAGCATTTT
TRBJ1-5,TRBV27,.,.,CASSFEGGAQDQPQHF,TGTGCCAGCAGTTTTGAGGGTGGGGCCCAAGATCAGCCCCAGCATTTT
TRBJ1-2,TRBV5-3,TRBD1,.,CASVDRRTNYGYTF,TGTGCCAGTGTGGACAGGCGGACTAACTATGGCTACACCTTC
TRBJ2-7,TRBV10-3,.,.,CAISESRGPPGEQYF,TGTGCCATCAGTGAGTCGAGAGGGCCCCCCGGCGAGCAGTACTTC
TRBJ2-1,TRBV7-3,TRBD2,.,CASSPLAGASSYNEQFF,TGTGCCAGCAGCCCACTAGCGGGCGCCAGCTCCTACAATGAGCAGTTCTTC
TRBJ2-7,TRBV10-2,TRBD1,.,CASDTGTGYEQYF,TGCGCCAGCGACACCGGGACAGGGTACGAGCAGTACTTC
TRBJ2-3,TRBV6-5,.,.,CASSYGGGRTDTQYF,TGTGCCAGCAGTTACGGGGGTGGGAGGACAGATACGCAGTATTTT
TRBJ2-3,TRBV10-3,TRBD2,.,CAITERGSTDTQYF,TGTGCCATCACGGAGCGGGGAAGCACAGATACGCAGTATTTT
TRBJ1-2,TRBV10-3,.,.,CAISEPLGQFYTF,TGTGCCATCAGTGAGCCGTTAGGACAGTTCTACACCTTC
TRBJ1-3,TRBV6-5,.,few,CASSRGRSSGNTIYF,TGTGCCAGCAGCCGCGGACGGAGCTCTGGAAACACCATATATTTT
TRBJ2-7,TRBV10-1,TRBD1,.,CASSESDRGDHYEQYF,TGCGCCAGCAGTGAGTCGGACAGGGGCGACCACTACGAGCAGTACTTC
TRBJ1-1,TRBV7-8,.,.,CASSPRQASEAFF,TGTGCCAGCAGCCCGAGACAAGCCTCTGAAGCTTTCTTT
TRBJ2-7,TRBV27,TRBD1,.,CAAGTGGYEQYF,TGTGCCGCCGGGACAGGAGGCTACGAGCAGTACTTC
TRBJ2-5,TRBV5-1,.,.,CASSAGDIRMETQYF,TGCGCCAGCAGCGCAGGCGACATACGGATGGAGACCCAGTACTTC
TRBJ2-7,TRBV15,TRBD1,.,CATSRGTGSYEQYF,TGTGCCACCAGCAGAGGGACAGGGTCCTACGAGCAGTACTTC
TRBJ2-5,TRBV9,TRBD1,.,CASSRGTEETQYF,TGTGCCAGCAGCCGAGGGACAGAAGAGACCCAGTACTTC
TRBJ2-3,TRBV6-6,TRBD2,.,CASSYRGGKRDTQYF,TGTGCCAGCAGTTACCGGGGGGGTAAGAGGGATACGCAGTATTTT
TRBJ1-5,TRBV27,.,.,CASSLAGVPNLMPQHF,TGTGCCAGCAGTTTAGCAGGGGTCCCTAACCTTATGCCCCAGCATTTT
TRBJ1-6,TRBV7-9,TRBD1,.,CASSLGTGEWKSPLHF,TGTGCCAGCAGCTTGGGCACAGGGGAATGGAAATCACCCCTCCACTTT
TRBJ2-7,TRBV29-1,.,.,CSVEVGIPPYYEQYF,TGCAGCGTTGAGGTGGGGATTCCCCCCTACTACGAGCAGTACTTC
TRBJ1-5,TRBV10-3,TRBD1,once,CAISESTFRQGDQPQHF,TGTGCCATCAGTGAGTCCACATTTAGACAGGGCGATCAGCCCCAGCATTTT
TRBJ1-5,TRBV6-5,.,.,CASNYWGYDNQPQHF,TGTGCCAGCAATTACTGGGGTTATGACAATCAGCCCCAGCATTTT
TRBJ1-5,TRBV15,TRBD1,.,CATQGTSSNQPQHF,TGTGCCACACAGGGGACCTCGAGCAATCAGCCCCAGCATTTT
TRBJ1-1,TRBV6-6,.,once,CASSPSEGLEAFF,TGTGCCAGCAGTCCGTCGGAGGGCTTAGAAGCTTTCTTT
TRBJ1-2,TRBV20-1,TRBD1,.,CSAPDRGGYTF,TGCAGTGCCCCCGACAGGGGTGGCTACACCTTC
TRBJ1-1,TRBV6-5,.,.,CASNREGFLNTEAFF,TGTGCCAGCAACCGCGAGGGGTTTCTTAACACTGAAGCTTTCTTT
TRBJ1-1,TRBV19,.,.,CASSIGGSEAFF,TGTGCCAGTAGTATTGGGGGATCTGAAGCTTTCTTT
TRBJ2-3,TRBV6-4,.,.,CASSDGGPTDTQYF,TGTGCCAGCAGTGACGGGGGGCCCACAGATACGCAGTATTTT
TRBJ2-7,TRBV2,.,.,CASNGSREGEQYF,TGTGCCAGCAATGGTTCCAGGGAAGGCGAGCAGTACTTC
TRBJ1-1,TRBV4-1,TRBD1,.,CASSHRQGVNTEAFF,TGCGCCAGCAGCCACCGACAGGGCGTGAACACTGAAGCTTTCTTT
TRBJ2-1,TRBV7-9,TRBD2,.,CASSFLAGARDEQFF,TGTGCCAGCAGCTTTCTAGCGGGGGCCAGGGATGAGCAGTTCTTC
TRBJ2-5,TRBV29-1,.,.,CSVELEVRETQYF,TGCAGCGTTGAACTAGAAGTCAGAGAGACCCAGTACTTC
TRBJ2-1,TRBV9,TRBD2,once,CASSARGGDIYNEQFF,TGTGCCAGCAGCGCCCGGGGGGGTGATATCTACAATGAGCAGTTCTTC
TRBJ1-1,TRBV2,.,few,CASSEALNTEAFF,TGTGCCAGCAGTGAGGCCTTGAACACTGAAGCTTTCTTT
TRBJ1-4,TRBV25-1,.,.,CASSEGSTNEKLFF,TGTGCCAGCAGTGAGGGATCCACTAATGAAAAACTGTTTTTT
TRBJ2-5,TRBV28,TRBD2,.,CASSFGLGGPQETQYF,TGTGCCAGCAGTTTTGGTCTGGGAGGGCCGCAAGAGACCCAGTACTTC
TRBJ2-2,TRBV2,TRBD2,.,CASRKTSDHIIDTGELFF,TGTGCCAGCAGAAAGACTAGCGACCATATCATTGACACCGGGGAGCTGTTTTTT
TRBJ2-3,TRBV7-2,TRBD2,.,CASSLGLAGSPRVTDTQYF,TGTGCCAGCAGCCTAGGACTAGCGGGGTCCCCGAGGGTCACAGATACGCAGTATTTT
TRBJ1-2,TRBV5-1,.,.,CASSFSPRTDYGYTF,TGCGCCAGCAGCTTTAGTCCCCGGACGGACTATGGCTACACCTTC
TRBJ2-1,TRBV7-9,.,.,CATSLGYNEQFF,TGTGCCACGTCGTTAGGGTACAATGAGCAGTTCTTC
TRBJ2-2,TRBV5-1,TRBD1,once,CASSWDREAGELFF,TGCGCCAGCAGCTGGGACAGGGAGGCCGGGGAGCTGTTTTTT
TRBJ1-2,TRBV7-9,.,.,CASSYQRGNYGYTF,TGTGCCAGCAGCTATCAAAGGGGAAACTATGGCTACACCTTC
TRBJ1-5,TRBV7-8,.,once,CASSLGRGLDLNQPQHF,TGTGCCAGCAGCTTAGGCCGGGGGCTAGACCTCAATCAGCCCCAGCATTTT